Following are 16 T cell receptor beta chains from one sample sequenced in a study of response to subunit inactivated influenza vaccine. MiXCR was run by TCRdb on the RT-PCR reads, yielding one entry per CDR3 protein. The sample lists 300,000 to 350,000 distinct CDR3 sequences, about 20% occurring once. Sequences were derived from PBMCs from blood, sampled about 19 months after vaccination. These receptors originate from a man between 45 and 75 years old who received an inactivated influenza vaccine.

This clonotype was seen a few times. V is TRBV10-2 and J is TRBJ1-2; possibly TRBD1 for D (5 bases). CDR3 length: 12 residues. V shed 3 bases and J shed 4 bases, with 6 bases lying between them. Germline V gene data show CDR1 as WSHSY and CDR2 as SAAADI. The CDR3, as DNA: TGCGCCAGCAGTGAACAGGCCTATGGCTACACCTTC. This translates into CASSEQAYGYTF.

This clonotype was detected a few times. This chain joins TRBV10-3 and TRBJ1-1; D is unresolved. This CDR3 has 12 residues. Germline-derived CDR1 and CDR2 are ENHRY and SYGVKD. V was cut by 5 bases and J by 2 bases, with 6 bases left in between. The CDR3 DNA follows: TGTGCCATCAGTTTTTATAACACTGAAGCTTTCTTT. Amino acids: CAISFYNTEAFF.

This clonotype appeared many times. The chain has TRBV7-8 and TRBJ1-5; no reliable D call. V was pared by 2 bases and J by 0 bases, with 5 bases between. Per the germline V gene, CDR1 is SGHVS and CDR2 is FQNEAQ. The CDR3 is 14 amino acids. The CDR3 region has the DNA TGTGCCAGCAGCTTACGGCCTAGCAATCAGCCCCAGCATTTT. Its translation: CASSLRPSNQPQHF.

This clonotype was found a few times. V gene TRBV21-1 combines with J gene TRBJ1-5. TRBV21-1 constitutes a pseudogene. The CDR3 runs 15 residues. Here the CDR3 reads CASQRVLYSNQPQHF. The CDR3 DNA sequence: TGTGCCAGCCAAAGGGTCCTTTATAGCAATCAGCCCCAGCATTTT.

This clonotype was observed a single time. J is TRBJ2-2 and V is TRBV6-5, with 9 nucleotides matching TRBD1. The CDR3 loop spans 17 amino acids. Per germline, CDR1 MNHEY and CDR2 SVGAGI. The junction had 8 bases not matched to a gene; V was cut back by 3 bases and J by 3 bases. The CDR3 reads CASSYPGQGRDTGELFF. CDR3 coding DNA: TGTGCCAGCAGTTATCCCGGACAGGGGCGGGACACCGGGGAGCTGTTTTTT.

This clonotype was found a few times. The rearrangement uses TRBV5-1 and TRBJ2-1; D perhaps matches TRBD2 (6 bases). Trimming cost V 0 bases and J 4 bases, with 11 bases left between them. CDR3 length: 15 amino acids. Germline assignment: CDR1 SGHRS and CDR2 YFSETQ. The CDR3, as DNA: TGCGCCAGCAGCTTGGCGGGGGAACAGTACAATGAGCAGTTCTTC. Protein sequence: CASSLAGEQYNEQFF.

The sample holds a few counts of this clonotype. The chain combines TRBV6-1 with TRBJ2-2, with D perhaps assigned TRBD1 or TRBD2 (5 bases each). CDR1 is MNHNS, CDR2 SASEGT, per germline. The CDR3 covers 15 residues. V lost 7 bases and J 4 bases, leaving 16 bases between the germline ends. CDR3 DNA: TGTGCCAGCACTCCTGGGACCTCGGGCACCGGGGAGCTGTTTTTT. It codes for CASTPGTSGTGELFF.

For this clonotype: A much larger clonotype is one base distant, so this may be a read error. As DNA, the CDR3 is TGTGCCATCCTCCCCCAGGGGGGTGGTATCACTGAAGCTTTATTT. Translating it yields CAILPQGGGITEALF. The chain has TRBV10-3 and TRBJ1-1, with 7 nucleotides matching TRBD1. CDR1 ENHRY and CDR2 SYGVKD come from the germline V gene. The CDR3 runs to 15 residues.

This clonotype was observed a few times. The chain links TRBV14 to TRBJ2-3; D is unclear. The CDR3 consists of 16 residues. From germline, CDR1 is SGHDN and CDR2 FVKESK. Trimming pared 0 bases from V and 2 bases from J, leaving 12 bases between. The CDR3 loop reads CASSQDMAANTDTQYF. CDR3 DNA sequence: TGTGCCAGCAGCCAAGATATGGCAGCAAACACAGATACGCAGTATTTT. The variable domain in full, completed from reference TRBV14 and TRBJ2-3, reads EAGVTQFPSHSVIEKGQTVTLRCDPISGHDNLYWYRRVMGKEIKFLLHFVKESKQDESGMPNNRFLAERTGGTYSTLKVQPAELEDSGVYFCASSQDMAANTDTQYFGPGTRLTVL.

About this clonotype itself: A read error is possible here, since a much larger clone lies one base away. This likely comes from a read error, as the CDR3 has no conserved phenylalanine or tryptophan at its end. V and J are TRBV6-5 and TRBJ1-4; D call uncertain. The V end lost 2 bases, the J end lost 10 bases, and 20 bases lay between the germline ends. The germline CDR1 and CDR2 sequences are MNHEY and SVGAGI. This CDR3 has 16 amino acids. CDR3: CASSYMSGRVGGKLFL. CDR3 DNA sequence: TGTGCCAGCAGTTACATGTCTGGACGAGTAGGCGGAAAACTGTTTCTT.

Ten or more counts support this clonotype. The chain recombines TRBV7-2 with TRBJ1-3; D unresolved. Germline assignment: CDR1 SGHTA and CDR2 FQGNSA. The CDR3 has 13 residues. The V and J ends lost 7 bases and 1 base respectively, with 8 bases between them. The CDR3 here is CASTLLSGNTIYF. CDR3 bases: TGTGCCAGCACCTTGCTGTCTGGAAACACCATATATTTT.

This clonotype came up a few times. The DNA of the CDR3 is TGTGCCAGCACCCGCCCCGGGACTAGGGGCACCGGGGAGCTGTTTTTT. Residues: CASTRPGTRGTGELFF. This chain connects TRBV6-2 or TRBV6-3 to TRBJ2-2; 8 nucleotides agree with TRBD2. V shed 7 bases, J shed 4 bases, and the junction held 11 bases outside the gene matches. CDR1 and CDR2 (germline): MNHEY, SVGEGT. The CDR3 totals 16 residues.

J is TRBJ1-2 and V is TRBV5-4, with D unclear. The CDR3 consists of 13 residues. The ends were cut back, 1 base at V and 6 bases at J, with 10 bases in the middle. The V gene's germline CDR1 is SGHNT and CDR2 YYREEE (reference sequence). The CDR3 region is CASSLPRLNGYTF. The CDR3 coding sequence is TGTGCCAGCAGCTTGCCCAGACTCAATGGCTACACCTTC.

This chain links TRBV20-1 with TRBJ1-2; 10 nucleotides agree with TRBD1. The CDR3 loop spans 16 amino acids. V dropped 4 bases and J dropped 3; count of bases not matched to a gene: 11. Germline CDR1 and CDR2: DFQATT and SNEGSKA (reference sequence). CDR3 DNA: TGCAGTGCTATTACCGGGACAGGGGTATTGGACTATGGCTACACCTTC. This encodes CSAITGTGVLDYGYTF.

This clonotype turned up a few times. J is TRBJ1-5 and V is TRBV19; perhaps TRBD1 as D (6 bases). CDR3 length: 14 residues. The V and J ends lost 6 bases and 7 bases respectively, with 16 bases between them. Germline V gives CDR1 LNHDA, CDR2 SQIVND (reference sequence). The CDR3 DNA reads TGTGCCAGTAGCCTAGGGGGGCAGGCGCAGCCCCAGCATTTT. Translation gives CASSLGGQAQPQHF.

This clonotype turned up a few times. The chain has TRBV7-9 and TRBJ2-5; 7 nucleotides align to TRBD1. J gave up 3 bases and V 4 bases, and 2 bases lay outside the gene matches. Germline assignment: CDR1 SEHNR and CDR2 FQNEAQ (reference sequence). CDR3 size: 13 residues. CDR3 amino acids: CASSWGTEETQYF. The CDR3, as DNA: TGTGCCAGCAGCTGGGGGACAGAAGAGACCCAGTACTTC.